This note documents a single T cell receptor (beta chain) sequence. Its antigen is unknown. Trimming stripped 1 base from V and 2 bases from J, with 10 bases between. This CDR3 spans 15 amino acids. The germline V gene encodes CDR1 MGHRA and CDR2 YSYEKL. The data derive from a study of radiation and T cells in renal cell carcinoma. Study-level findings and limits: In nephrectomy-only tumors, top 100 clonotypes averaged around 40%, versus around 54% irradiated.

Described treatment: treatment-naive control, cytoreductive nephrectomy. Clear cell pathology was present in this patient's renal cell carcinoma. The method was immunoSEQ multiplex PCR; TCRdb's version includes in-frame clones alone and lacks a portion of them. The sample includes thousands of clones, approximately 71% of them seen just once. Sequencing used tumor tissue, obtained from a patient whose treatment was nephrectomy without radiotherapy. This rearrangement joins TRBV4-1 to TRBJ2-3; D gene ambiguous. The TCR originated in a human donor with renal cell carcinoma. CDR3 protein: CASSQAARSTDTQYF. The CDR3 bases are TGCGCCAGCAGCCAAGCTGCGCGATCCACAGATACGCAGTATTTT.